These 29 T cell receptor beta chains came from one sample sequenced in a study of OX40 agonist ivuxolimab in advanced cancers. Sequencing used immunoSEQ multiplex PCR; TCRdb keeps in-frame clones, though not all of them. This sample yields about 80,000 clones, of which approximately 85% are seen a single time; approximately 25% belongs to the top ten. Here the sequenced sample was CD4+ or CD8+ T cells sorted from blood, taken in a trial of the OX40 agonist ivuxolimab. The receptors were gathered from an adult with an advanced solid tumor such as melanoma, head and neck, liver or kidney cancer.

This chain joins TRBV7-9 and TRBJ1-1; D gene uncertain. Trimming removed 8 bases at V and 4 bases at J, with 20 bases between. The CDR3 has 15 residues. Germline loops: CDR1 SEHNR, CDR2 FQNEAQ (reference sequence). The CDR3 loop reads CASLKEGYLGTEAFF. CDR3 nucleotide sequence: TGTGCCAGCCTCAAGGAGGGATATTTAGGCACTGAAGCTTTCTTT.

This rearrangement joins TRBV7-2 to TRBJ2-1; weak D call: TRBD2 (6 bases). The V gene's germline CDR1 is SGHTA and CDR2 FQGNSA. The CDR3 consists of 14 residues. Deletions cut 7 bases from V and 12 bases from J, with 22 bases between. CDR3: CASTISLGTGGQFF. As DNA, the CDR3 is TGTGCCAGCACCATTTCCCTGGGGACCGGGGGGCAGTTCTTC.

The chain links TRBV11-2 to TRBJ1-4; D gene unclear. There are 15 residues in the CDR3. V was pared by 5 bases and J by 4 bases, with 14 bases between. Germline loops: CDR1 SGHAT, CDR2 FQNNGV. The CDR3 coding sequence is TGTGCCAGCAGCCTCCTCGCGGGTCGTAATGAAAAACTGTTTTTT. Protein: CASSLLAGRNEKLFF.

The chain recombines TRBV30 with TRBJ1-2, with a possible D match to TRBD1 (5 bases). The ends were cut back, 8 bases at V and 3 bases at J, with 16 bases in the middle. Germline-derived CDR1 and CDR2 are GTSNPN and SVGIG (reference sequence). This CDR3 contains 13 residues. CDR3 region: CAGCPRGDYGYTF. For the CDR3, the DNA is TGTGCCGGGTGCCCCCGGGGCGACTATGGCTACACCTTC.

The V and J genes are TRBV18 and TRBJ1-2; 9 nucleotides agree with TRBD1. The CDR3 sequence is 16 residues long. Germline loops: CDR1 KGHSH, CDR2 LQKENI. J gave up 0 bases and V 3 bases, and 5 bases lay outside the gene matches. CDR3 region: CASSPGQGGTNYGYTF. DNA for the CDR3: TGTGCCAGCTCACCGGGACAGGGAGGGACTAACTATGGCTACACCTTC. Together with reference TRBV18 and TRBJ1-2, the CDR3 gives the full variable domain: NAGVMQNPRHLVRRRGQEARLRCSPMKGHSHVYWYRQLPEEGLKFMVYLQKENIIDESGMPKERFSAEFPKEGPSILRIQQVVRGDSAAYFCASSPGQGGTNYGYTFGSGTRLTVV.

The chain uses TRBV6-1 and TRBJ2-5; the match to TRBD2 covers 13 bases. Trimming at V came to 4 bases and at J to 6 bases, leaving 11 bases not matched to a gene. CDR3 size: 17 residues. Germline V lookup: CDR1 MNHNS, CDR2 SASEGT. The CDR3 protein is CASSATSGGAFGKTQYF. The CDR3 DNA reads as TGTGCCAGCAGTGCCACTAGCGGGGGGGCGTTCGGAAAGACCCAGTACTTC.

J is TRBJ1-2 and V is TRBV5-1, with 7 nucleotides matching TRBD1. This CDR3 has 16 amino acids. Per germline, CDR1 SGHRS and CDR2 YFSETQ. With 4 bases clipped from V and 2 bases from J, the junction kept 11 bases outside the gene matches. CDR3 sequence: CASSASGTDINYGYTF. The CDR3 nucleotides read TGCGCCAGCAGCGCCTCCGGGACAGACATAAACTATGGCTACACCTTC.

The V call is TRBV19, the J call TRBJ1-5; 10 bases agree with TRBD1. The germline V gene encodes CDR1 LNHDA and CDR2 SQIVND (reference sequence). J gave up 9 bases and V 6 bases, and 8 bases lay outside the gene matches. The CDR3 consists of 14 residues. CDR3 nucleotide sequence: TGTGCCAGTAGCACCGGACAGGGGGGCATGCCCCAGCATTTT. It encodes CASSTGQGGMPQHF.

In regard to this clone: This sequence may be a read error, since a much larger clone differs from it by one base. The chain joins TRBV6-5 to TRBJ2-7; TRBD1 matches at 8 bases. V lost 5 bases, J lost 2 bases, and 2 bases stayed unmatched. CDR1 and CDR2 (germline): MNHEY, SVGAGI. CDR3 size: 13 residues. The CDR3 region has the DNA TGTGCCAGCAGTGCGGGACAGGCCTACGAGCAGTACTTC. It is translated as CASSAGQAYEQYF.

In its sample, this clone was seen a few times. The rearrangement joins TRBV18 to TRBJ1-2; D unclear. In germline, CDR1 is KGHSH, CDR2 LQKENI. This CDR3 contains 14 residues. With 3 bases removed from V and 6 bases from J, the gap between germline ends came to 14 bases. The CDR3 loop reads CASSPGWGLNGYTF. In DNA, the CDR3 is TGTGCCAGCTCACCGGGCTGGGGTTTAAATGGCTACACCTTC.

The chain couples TRBV4-1 to TRBJ2-3; 15 positions agree with TRBD2. Trimming removed 1 base from V and 5 bases from J; junction bases left unmatched: 7. The length of the CDR3 is 18 residues. Germline CDR1 reads MGHRA; CDR2 reads YSYEKL. CDR3 in DNA: TGCGCCAGCAGCCAAGGGACCCCGGGACTAGCGGGGGGAGATACGCAGTATTTT. Its translation: CASSQGTPGLAGGDTQYF.

The V call is TRBV19, the J call TRBJ2-3, with 9 positions matching TRBD1. Germline CDR1 is LNHDA and CDR2 is SQIVND (reference sequence). Germline trimming cut 7 bases from V and 3 bases from J; bases unmatched to any gene: 5. The CDR3 covers 14 residues. This CDR3 reads CASTPGQGTDTQYF. The CDR3 DNA sequence: TGTGCCAGTACCCCAGGACAGGGGACAGATACGCAGTATTTT.

The genes are TRBV7-2 and TRBJ1-6; 9 nucleotides match TRBD1. The V gene end was trimmed by 1 base and the J gene end by 12 bases; junction bases not matched to a gene: 4. The V gene's germline CDR1 is SGHTA and CDR2 FQGNSA. The CDR3 loop spans 14 amino acids. For the CDR3, the DNA is TGTGCCAGCAGCTTAGGGGACAGGGACTTACCCCTCCACTTT. Its protein is CASSLGDRDLPLHF.

The rearrangement joins TRBV5-1 to TRBJ1-4, with 10 bases lining up with TRBD1. CDR3 length: 17 residues. The J segment lost 7 bases and the V segment lost 2 bases, leaving 11 bases of the junction unmatched. Germline-derived CDR1 and CDR2 are SGHRS and YFSETQ. CDR3 loop: CASSFSGTGEYGEKLFF. The CDR3 DNA follows: TGCGCCAGCAGCTTCTCCGGGACAGGGGAGTATGGTGAAAAACTGTTTTTT.

V and J are TRBV7-8 and TRBJ2-5; unclear D gene. V lost 8 bases to trimming and J lost 5 bases, with 15 bases between them. The CDR3 spans 13 residues. Germline CDR1 SGHVS, CDR2 FQNEAQ. CDR3 sequence reads: CASVTLGPETQYF. Here the CDR3 DNA reads TGTGCCAGCGTCACCCTGGGCCCGGAGACCCAGTACTTC.

This chain uses TRBV19 with TRBJ2-5; the D call may be TRBD1 or TRBD2 (6 bases each). The CDR3 extends over 14 amino acids. Looked up from germline, CDR1 is LNHDA and CDR2 is SQIVND (reference sequence). V gave up 10 bases and J gave up 1 base, with 16 bases separating them. CDR3 DNA: TGTGCCACCAGGCGGAGGGGGGCCCAAGAGACCCAGTACTTC. Its translation: CATRRRGAQETQYF.

This sequence joins TRBV19 and TRBJ1-2, with TRBD1 as a possible D gene (5 bases). Trimming pared 7 bases from V and 8 bases from J, leaving 17 bases between. The CDR3 is made up of 13 amino acids. CDR1 and CDR2 (germline): LNHDA, SQIVND (reference sequence). DNA for the CDR3: TGTGCCAGTATTAATCCGGGACTTAACGGCTACACCTTC. This sequence encodes CASINPGLNGYTF.

The chain combines TRBV7-5 with TRBJ2-1; TRBD2 is taken as the D call from the table, unchecked against the DNA. TRBV7-5 is reported as a pseudogene. The CDR3 consists of 15 residues. CDR3 nucleotide sequence: TGTGTCAGAAGCTCCGACCGGGAACTCCACAATGAGCAGTTCTTC. This gives the protein CVRSSDRELHNEQFF.

This clone was observed once. The rearrangement uses TRBV5-8 and TRBJ1-5; no firm D call. V was clipped by 1 base and J by 3 bases, with 2 bases between them. The germline V gene has CDR1 SGHTS and CDR2 YDEGEE. This CDR3 has 12 amino acids. The CDR3: CASSLFNQPQHF. CDR3 nucleotides: TGTGCCAGCAGCTTGTTCAATCAGCCCCAGCATTTT.

This clone came up a few times. The rearrangement links TRBV5-1 to TRBJ1-1, with 7 bases matching TRBD1. V lost 2 bases, J lost 7 bases, and 5 bases stayed unmatched. Looked up from germline, CDR1 is SGHRS and CDR2 is YFSETQ. The CDR3 contains 13 residues. This chain's CDR3 is CASSFGQGVEAFF. The CDR3 DNA reads TGCGCCAGCAGCTTTGGCCAGGGGGTTGAAGCTTTCTTT.

J is TRBJ2-3 and V is TRBV7-6; TRBD1 matches at 9 bases. The CDR3 length is 15 residues. CDR1 SGHVS and CDR2 FNYEAQ come from the germline V gene. J was trimmed by 4 bases and V by 5 bases; bases with no gene match: 7. The CDR3 is CASSQRTGVPDTQYF. The CDR3 DNA follows: TGTGCCAGCAGCCAGAGGACAGGGGTCCCAGATACGCAGTATTTT.

The chain uses TRBV28 and TRBJ1-2, with a weak D call TRBD1 (5 bases). This CDR3 contains 15 residues. The germline V gene encodes CDR1 MDHEN and CDR2 SYDVKM. With 1 base removed from V and 8 bases from J, the gap between germline ends came to 17 bases. The CDR3 reads CASSLSRAGMRGYTF. The CDR3 DNA sequence: TGTGCCAGCAGTTTATCCAGGGCGGGCATGAGGGGCTACACCTTC.

The CDR3 nucleotides read TGCGCCAGCAGCCAAGACGCGACAGGGGGCGACGAGCAGTACTTC. Translated, it gives CASSQDATGGDEQYF. The chain links TRBV4-1 to TRBJ2-7, with 10 bases identical to TRBD1. Per the germline V gene, CDR1 is MGHRA and CDR2 is YSYEKL. V lost 0 bases, J lost 5 bases, and 4 bases stayed unmatched. This CDR3 spans 15 amino acids.

This clone was found once. The chain employs TRBV6-1 and TRBJ2-1; D gene unclear. The CDR3 covers 11 residues. CDR1 is MNHNS, CDR2 SASEGT, per germline. The V end was cut by 7 bases, the J end by 7 bases, with 8 bases between. DNA of the CDR3: TGTGCCAGCAATCAGGCTAATGAGCAGTTCTTC. Residues: CASNQANEQFF.

This clone appeared once. This chain links TRBV28 with TRBJ1-1; D uncertain. Trimming cost V 7 bases and J 3 bases, with 12 bases left between them. Germline V gene data show CDR1 as MDHEN and CDR2 as SYDVKM. This CDR3 contains 13 residues. The DNA for the CDR3 is TGTGCCAGCATACGAGGCGCGGACACTGAAGCTTTCTTT. Residues: CASIRGADTEAFF.

The rearrangement links TRBV5-6 to TRBJ1-5; the D gene is possibly TRBD1 (5 bases). The CDR3 runs 14 residues. Germline V CDR1 and CDR2: SGHDT, YYEEEE. V lost 1 base and J lost 5, with 10 bases in between. Here the CDR3 reads CASSLYRNHQPQHF. CDR3 in DNA: TGTGCCAGCAGCTTGTACAGGAACCATCAGCCCCAGCATTTT. The whole variable domain, remainder taken from reference TRBV5-6 and TRBJ1-5, is DAGVTQSPTHLIKTRGQQVTLRCSPKSGHDTVSWYQQALGQGPQFIFQYYEEEERQRGNFPDRFSGHQFPNYSSELNVNALLLGDSALYLCASSLYRNHQPQHFGDGTRLSIL.

The genes are TRBV28 and TRBJ1-4; 8 bases fit TRBD1. Germline CDR1 MDHEN, CDR2 SYDVKM. The CDR3 runs 15 residues. After removal of 4 bases from V and 8 bases from J, the junction contained 9 bases not matched to a gene. Written as DNA, the CDR3 is TGTGCCAGCAGTTATGGACAGGGAGATTTGGAAAAACTGTTTTTT. Translated, it gives CASSYGQGDLEKLFF.

J is TRBJ1-2 and V is TRBV19; 10 nucleotides match TRBD1. After removal of 5 bases from V and 4 bases from J, the junction contained 13 bases not matched to a gene. The V gene's germline CDR1 is LNHDA and CDR2 SQIVND (reference sequence). The CDR3 is made up of 17 amino acids. The CDR3 protein is CASSGVTGGRVGYGYTF. Here the CDR3 DNA reads TGTGCCAGTAGTGGGGTGACAGGGGGCCGCGTGGGCTATGGCTACACCTTC.

V is TRBV7-8 and J is TRBJ1-3, with a possible D match to TRBD1 (5 bases). CDR1 SGHVS and CDR2 FQNEAQ come from the germline V gene. This CDR3 contains 11 residues. V was clipped by 8 bases and J by 4 bases, with 6 bases between them. CDR3 in amino acids: CASQGGNTIYF. The CDR3 DNA reads TGTGCCAGCCAGGGCGGAAACACCATATATTTT.